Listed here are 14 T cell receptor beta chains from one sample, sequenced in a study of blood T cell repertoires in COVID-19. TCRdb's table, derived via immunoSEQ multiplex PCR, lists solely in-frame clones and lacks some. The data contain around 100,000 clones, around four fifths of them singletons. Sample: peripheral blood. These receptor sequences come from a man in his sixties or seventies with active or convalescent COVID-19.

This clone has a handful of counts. CDR3 in amino acids: CASRFRSGGTDTQYF. The CDR3 DNA follows: TGTGCCAGCAGGTTTAGGAGCGGGGGTACAGATACGCAGTATTTT. V usage is TRBV6-5 and J usage is TRBJ2-3; 8 bases map to TRBD2. The V segment lost 6 bases and the J segment 3 bases; nucleotides outside the gene matches: 8. Looked up from germline, CDR1 is MNHEY and CDR2 is SVGAGI. The CDR3 runs to 15 residues.

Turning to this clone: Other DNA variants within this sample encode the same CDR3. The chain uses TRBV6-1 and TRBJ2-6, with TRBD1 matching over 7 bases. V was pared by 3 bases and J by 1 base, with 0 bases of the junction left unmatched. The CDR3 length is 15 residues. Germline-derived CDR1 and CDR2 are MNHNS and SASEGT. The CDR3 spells CASSETGSGANVLTF. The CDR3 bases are TGTGCCAGCAGTGAGACAGGGTCTGGGGCCAACGTCCTGACTTTC.

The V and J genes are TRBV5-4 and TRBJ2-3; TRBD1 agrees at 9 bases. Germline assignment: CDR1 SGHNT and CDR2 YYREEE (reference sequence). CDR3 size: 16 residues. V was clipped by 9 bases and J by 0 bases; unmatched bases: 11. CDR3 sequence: CATRTGVTLSTDTQYF. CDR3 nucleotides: TGTGCCACTAGGACAGGGGTTACGCTTAGCACAGATACGCAGTATTTT.

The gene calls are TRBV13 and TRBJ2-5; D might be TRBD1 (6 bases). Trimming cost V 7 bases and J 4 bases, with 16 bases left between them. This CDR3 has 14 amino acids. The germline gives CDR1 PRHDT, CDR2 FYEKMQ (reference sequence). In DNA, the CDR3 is TGTGCCAGCAACGTTGGGGGCGCCGGAGAGACCCAGTACTTC. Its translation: CASNVGGAGETQYF.

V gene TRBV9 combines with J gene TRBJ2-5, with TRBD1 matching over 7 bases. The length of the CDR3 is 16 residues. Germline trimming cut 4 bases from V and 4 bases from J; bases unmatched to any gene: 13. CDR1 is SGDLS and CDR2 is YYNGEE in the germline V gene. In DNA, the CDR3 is TGTGCCAGCAGCCTGGCGGTATTAGGGGGCTTAGAGACCCAGTACTTC. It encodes CASSLAVLGGLETQYF.

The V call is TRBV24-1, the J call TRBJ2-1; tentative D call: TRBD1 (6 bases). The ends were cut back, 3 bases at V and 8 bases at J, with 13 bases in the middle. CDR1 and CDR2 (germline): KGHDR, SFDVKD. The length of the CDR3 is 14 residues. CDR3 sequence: CATSDTGMVYEQFF. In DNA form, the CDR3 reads TGTGCCACCAGTGATACAGGGATGGTCTATGAGCAGTTCTTC.

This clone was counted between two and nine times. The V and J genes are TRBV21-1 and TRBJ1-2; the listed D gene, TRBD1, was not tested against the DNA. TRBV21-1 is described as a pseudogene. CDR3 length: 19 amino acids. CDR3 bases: TGTGCCAGCAGCAACGGGGGCTCCCTAAGACAGGGGACCTATTATGGCTACACCTTC. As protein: CASSNGGSLRQGTYYGYTF.

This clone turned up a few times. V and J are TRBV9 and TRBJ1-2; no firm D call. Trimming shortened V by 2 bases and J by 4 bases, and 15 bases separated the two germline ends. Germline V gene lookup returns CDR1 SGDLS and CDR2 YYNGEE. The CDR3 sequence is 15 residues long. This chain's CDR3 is CASSVLTSDRYGYTF. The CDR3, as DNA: TGTGCCAGCAGCGTTCTCACCTCAGATCGCTATGGCTACACCTTC.

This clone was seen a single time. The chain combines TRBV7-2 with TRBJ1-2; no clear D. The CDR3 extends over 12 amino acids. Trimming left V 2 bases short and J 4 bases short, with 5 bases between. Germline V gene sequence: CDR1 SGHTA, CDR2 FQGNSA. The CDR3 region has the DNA TGTGCCAGCAGCTTAAGGAGCTATGGCTACACCTTC. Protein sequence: CASSLRSYGYTF.

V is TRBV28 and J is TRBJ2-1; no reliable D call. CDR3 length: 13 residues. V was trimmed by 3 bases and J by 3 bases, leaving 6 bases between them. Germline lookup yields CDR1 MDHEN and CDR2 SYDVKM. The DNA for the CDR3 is TGTGCCAGCAGTTTGAGCGACTACAATGAGCAGTTCTTC. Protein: CASSLSDYNEQFF.

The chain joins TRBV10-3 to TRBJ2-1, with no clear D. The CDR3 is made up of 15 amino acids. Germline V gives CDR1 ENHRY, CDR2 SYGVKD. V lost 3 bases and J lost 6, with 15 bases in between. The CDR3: CAISDLQIKFNEQFF. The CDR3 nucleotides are TGTGCCATCAGTGATCTACAGATAAAGTTCAATGAGCAGTTCTTC.

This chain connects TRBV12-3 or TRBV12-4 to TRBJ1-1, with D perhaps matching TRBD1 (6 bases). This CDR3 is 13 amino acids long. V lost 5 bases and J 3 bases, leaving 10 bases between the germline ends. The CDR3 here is CASSHGGHTEAFF. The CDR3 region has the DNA TGTGCCAGCAGTCATGGGGGCCACACTGAAGCTTTCTTT.

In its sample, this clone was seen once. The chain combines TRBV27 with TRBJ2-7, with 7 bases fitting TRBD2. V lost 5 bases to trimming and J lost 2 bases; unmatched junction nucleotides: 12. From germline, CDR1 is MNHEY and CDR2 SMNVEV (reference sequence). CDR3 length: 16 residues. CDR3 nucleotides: TGTGCCAGCAGTCCAACCTTCTTAGGGACTACCTACGAGCAGTACTTC. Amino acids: CASSPTFLGTTYEQYF.

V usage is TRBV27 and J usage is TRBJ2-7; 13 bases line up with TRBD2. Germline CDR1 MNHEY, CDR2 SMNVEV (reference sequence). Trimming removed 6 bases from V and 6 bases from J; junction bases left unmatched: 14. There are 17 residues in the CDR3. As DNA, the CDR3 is TGTGCCAGCAGCATACTCCGAAGTACTAGCGGGAGGGGCGAGCAGTACTTC. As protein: CASSILRSTSGRGEQYF.